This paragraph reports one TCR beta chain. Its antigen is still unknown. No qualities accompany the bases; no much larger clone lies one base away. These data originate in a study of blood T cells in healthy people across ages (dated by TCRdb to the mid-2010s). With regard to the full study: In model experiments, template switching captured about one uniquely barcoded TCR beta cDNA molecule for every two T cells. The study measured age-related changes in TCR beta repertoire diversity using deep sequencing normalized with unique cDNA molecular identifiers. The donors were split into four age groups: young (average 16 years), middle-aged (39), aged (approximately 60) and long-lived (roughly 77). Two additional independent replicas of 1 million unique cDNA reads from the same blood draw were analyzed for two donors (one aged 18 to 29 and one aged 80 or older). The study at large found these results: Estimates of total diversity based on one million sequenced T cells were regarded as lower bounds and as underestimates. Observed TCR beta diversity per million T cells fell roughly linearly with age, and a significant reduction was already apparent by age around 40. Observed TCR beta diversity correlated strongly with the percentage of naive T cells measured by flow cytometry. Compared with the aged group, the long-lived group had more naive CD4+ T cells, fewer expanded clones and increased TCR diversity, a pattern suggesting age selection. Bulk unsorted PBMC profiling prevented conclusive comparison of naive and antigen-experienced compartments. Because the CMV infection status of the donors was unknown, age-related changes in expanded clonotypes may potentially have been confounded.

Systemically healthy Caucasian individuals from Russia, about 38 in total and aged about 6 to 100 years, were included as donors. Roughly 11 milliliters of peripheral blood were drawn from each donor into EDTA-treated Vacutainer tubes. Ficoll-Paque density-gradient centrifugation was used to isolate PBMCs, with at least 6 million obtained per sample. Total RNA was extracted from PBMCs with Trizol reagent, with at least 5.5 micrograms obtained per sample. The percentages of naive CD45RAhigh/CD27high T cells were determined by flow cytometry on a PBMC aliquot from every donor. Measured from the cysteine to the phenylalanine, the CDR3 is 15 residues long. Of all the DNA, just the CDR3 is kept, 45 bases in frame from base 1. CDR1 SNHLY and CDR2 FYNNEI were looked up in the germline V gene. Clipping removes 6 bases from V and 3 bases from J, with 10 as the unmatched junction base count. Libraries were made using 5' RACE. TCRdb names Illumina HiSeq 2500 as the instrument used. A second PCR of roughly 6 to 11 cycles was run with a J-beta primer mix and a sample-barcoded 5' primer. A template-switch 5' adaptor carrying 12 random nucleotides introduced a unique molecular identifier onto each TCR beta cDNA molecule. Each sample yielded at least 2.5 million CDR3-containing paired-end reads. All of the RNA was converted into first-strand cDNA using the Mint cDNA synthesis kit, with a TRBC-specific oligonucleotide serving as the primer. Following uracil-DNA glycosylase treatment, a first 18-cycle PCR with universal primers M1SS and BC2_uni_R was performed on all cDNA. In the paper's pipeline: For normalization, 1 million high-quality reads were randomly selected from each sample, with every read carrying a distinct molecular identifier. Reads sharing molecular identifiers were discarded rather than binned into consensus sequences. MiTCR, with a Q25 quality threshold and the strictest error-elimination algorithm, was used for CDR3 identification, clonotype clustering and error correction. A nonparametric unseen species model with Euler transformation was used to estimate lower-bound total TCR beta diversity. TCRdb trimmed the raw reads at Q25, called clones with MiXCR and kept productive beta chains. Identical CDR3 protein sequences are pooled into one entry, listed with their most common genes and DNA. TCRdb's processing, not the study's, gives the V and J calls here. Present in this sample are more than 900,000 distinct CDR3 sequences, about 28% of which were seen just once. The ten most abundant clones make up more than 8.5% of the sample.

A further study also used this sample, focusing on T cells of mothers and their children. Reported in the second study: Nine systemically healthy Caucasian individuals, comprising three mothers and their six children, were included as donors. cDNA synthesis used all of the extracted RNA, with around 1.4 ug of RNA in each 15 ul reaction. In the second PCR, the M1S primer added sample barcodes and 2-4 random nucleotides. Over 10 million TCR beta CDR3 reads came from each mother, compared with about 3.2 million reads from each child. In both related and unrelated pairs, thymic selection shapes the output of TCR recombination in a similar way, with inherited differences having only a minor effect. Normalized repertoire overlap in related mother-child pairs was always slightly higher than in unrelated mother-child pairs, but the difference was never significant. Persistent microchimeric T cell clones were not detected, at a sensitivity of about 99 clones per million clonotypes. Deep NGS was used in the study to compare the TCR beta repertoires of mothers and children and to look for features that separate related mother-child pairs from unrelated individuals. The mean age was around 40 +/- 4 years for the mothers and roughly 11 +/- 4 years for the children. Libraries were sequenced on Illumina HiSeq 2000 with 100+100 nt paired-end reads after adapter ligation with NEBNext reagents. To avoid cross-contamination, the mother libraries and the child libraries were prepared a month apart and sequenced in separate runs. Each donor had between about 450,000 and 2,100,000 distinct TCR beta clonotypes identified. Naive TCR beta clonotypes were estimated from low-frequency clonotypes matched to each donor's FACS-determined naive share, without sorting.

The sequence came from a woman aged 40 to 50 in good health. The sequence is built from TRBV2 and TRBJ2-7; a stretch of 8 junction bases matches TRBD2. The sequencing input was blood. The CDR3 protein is CASSPGGALIYEQYF. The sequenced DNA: TGTGCCAGCAGCCCGGGGGGGGCCCTTATCTACGAGCAGTACTTC. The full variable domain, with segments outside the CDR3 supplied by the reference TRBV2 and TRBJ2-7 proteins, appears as EPEVTQTPSHQVTQMGQEVILRCVPISNHLYFYWYRQILGQKVEFLVSFYNNEISEKSEIFDDQFSVERPDGSNFTLKIRSTKLEDSAMYFCASSPGGALIYEQYFGPGTRLTVT.